These T cell receptor beta chains were read from a single sample in a study of CD8 T cells in Susac syndrome. TCRdb reanalysed the immunoSEQ multiplex PCR reads using MiXCR and keeps one entry per CDR3 protein. The table has about 250,000 distinct CDR3 sequences, 93% seen once. Sequenced material: CD4+ T cells from PBMCs. These receptors came from a human donor with multiple sclerosis. Both conserved end residues are part of each CDR3. The D gene is left open where the match is weak. The size entry is marked missing in some rows and otherwise reads once, few, many or a size class.

once	TRBV5-6	TRBJ2-1	TRBD1	CASSLRTGRGANEQFF	TGTGCCAGCAGCTTGAGGACAGGCCGTGGGGCCAATGAGCAGTTCTTC
NA	TRBV11-2	TRBJ1-2	NA	CASSSRFRGWRDTF	TGTGCCAGCAGCTCCAGATTTAGAGGGTGGAGGGACACCTTC
NA	TRBV9	TRBJ1-3	NA	CASSVGYGSNTIYF	TGTGCCAGCAGCGTAGGGTATGGGAGCAACACCATATATTTT
NA	TRBV5-4	TRBJ2-4	TRBD1	CASSQETGKEYF	TGTGCCAGCAGCCAAGAGACAGGGAAAGAGTACTTC
NA	TRBV5-1	TRBJ2-7	TRBD1	CASSLGGTGLEQYF	TGCGCCAGCAGCTTGGGGGGGACAGGTCTCGAGCAGTACTTC
NA	TRBV9	TRBJ1-6	TRBD1	CASSGQGPGGAFNTLHF	TGTGCCAGCAGCGGACAGGGTCCTGGTGGTGCCTTCAATACTCTCCACTTT
NA	TRBV6-5	TRBJ2-2	TRBD2	CASSQTSVGTGELFF	TGTGCCAGCAGTCAGACTAGCGTCGGCACCGGGGAGCTGTTTTTT
NA	TRBV18	TRBJ2-3	NA	CASSLQLGGDRAMDTQYF	TGTGCCAGCTCACTCCAACTCGGAGGCGACAGAGCTATGGATACGCAGTATTTT
few	TRBV20-1	TRBJ1-1	NA	CSASQGTLNTEAFF	TGCAGTGCTAGTCAAGGCACCCTGAACACTGAAGCTTTCTTT
NA	TRBV20-1	TRBJ1-2	TRBD1	CSARGGQENYGYTF	TGCAGTGCTAGAGGGGGACAGGAAAACTATGGCTACACCTTC
NA	TRBV2	TRBJ1-2	NA	CASIPDRYYGYTF	TGTGCCAGCATTCCGGACAGATATTATGGCTACACCTTC
NA	TRBV7-3	TRBJ2-1	NA	CASSSTGANSYNEQFF	TGTGCCAGCAGCTCAACCGGTGCCAACTCCTACAATGAGCAGTTCTTC
NA	TRBV18	TRBJ2-5	NA	CASSGDQETQYF	TGTGCCAGCTCGGGGGACCAAGAGACCCAGTACTTC
NA	TRBV5-1	TRBJ2-7	NA	CASSPIVGGHYEQYF	TGCGCCAGCAGCCCCATTGTCGGGGGGCACTACGAGCAGTACTTC
NA	TRBV11-2	TRBJ1-1	TRBD1	CASSLAGQSILNTEAFF	TGTGCCAGCAGCTTAGCGGGACAGAGTATTCTGAACACTGAAGCTTTCTTT
few	TRBV6-1	TRBJ2-1	NA	CASSATGRREQFF	TGTGCCAGCAGTGCCACGGGACGCAGGGAGCAGTTCTTC
few	TRBV5-1	TRBJ2-7	TRBD1	CASSLAKGQGEEQYF	TGCGCCAGCAGCTTGGCCAAGGGACAGGGTGAGGAGCAGTACTTC
NA	TRBV11-3	TRBJ1-1	NA	CASSLASEAFF	TGTGCCAGCAGCTTGGCTTCTGAAGCTTTCTTT
NA	TRBV18	TRBJ1-5	NA	CASSPLPGDQPQHF	TGTGCCAGCTCACCACTACCCGGGGATCAGCCCCAGCATTTT
NA	TRBV29-1	TRBJ1-1	NA	CSVGAGTQAFF	TGCAGCGTTGGGGCCGGGACTCAGGCTTTCTTT
NA	TRBV29-1	TRBJ2-2	NA	CSVRQASEELFF	TGCAGCGTTCGACAGGCCTCGGAGGAGCTGTTTTTT
NA	TRBV12-3/TRBV12-4	TRBJ2-4	NA	CASSLAPVFAAESKNIQYF	TGTGCCAGCAGTTTAGCCCCTGTTTTCGCAGCCGAATCAAAAAACATTCAGTACTTC
NA	TRBV3-1	TRBJ2-5	NA	CASSQVEQTQYF	TGTGCCAGCAGCCAAGTAGAACAGACCCAGTACTTC
NA	TRBV5-1	TRBJ2-5	NA	CASSLAASEGETQYF	TGCGCCAGCAGCTTGGCGGCCAGCGAGGGGGAGACCCAGTACTTC
NA	TRBV25-1	TRBJ1-1	NA	CASSEYHNTGTEAFF	TGTGCCAGCAGTGAATATCACAACACCGGCACTGAAGCTTTCTTT
NA	TRBV7-9	TRBJ1-1	NA	CASSLRDTREAFF	TGTGCCAGCAGCTTGAGGGATACCCGGGAAGCTTTCTTT
NA	TRBV7-8	TRBJ2-5	TRBD1	CASSLATGTAQETQYF	TGTGCCAGCAGCTTAGCGACGGGGACAGCCCAAGAGACCCAGTACTTC
NA	TRBV7-9	TRBJ1-2	NA	CASSLAGIGYTF	TGTGCCAGCAGCTTAGCGGGGATCGGCTACACCTTC
NA	TRBV4-1	TRBJ2-1	NA	CASSQAPVGEQFF	TGCGCCAGCAGCCAAGCTCCAGTTGGGGAGCAGTTCTTC
few	TRBV4-2	TRBJ1-2	NA	CASSQERGVGYGYTF	TGTGCCAGCAGCCAAGAAAGGGGCGTAGGCTATGGCTACACCTTC
NA	TRBV27	TRBJ2-5	TRBD1	CASSLTTGTGTRETQYF	TGTGCCAGCAGTTTAACCACCGGGACAGGGACCCGAGAGACCCAGTACTTC
once	TRBV2	TRBJ2-3	TRBD1	CASKDRLDTDTQYF	TGTGCCAGCAAGGACAGGCTGGATACAGATACGCAGTATTTT
NA	TRBV12-3/TRBV12-4	TRBJ1-1	NA	CASKLSEAFF	TGTGCCAGCAAGCTCAGTGAAGCTTTCTTT
few	TRBV6-6	TRBJ2-3	NA	CASSYFGGATDTQYF	TGTGCCAGCAGTTACTTCGGGGGAGCCACAGATACGCAGTATTTT
NA	TRBV27	TRBJ1-1	NA	CASSRGENTEAFF	TGTGCCAGCAGCCGCGGGGAGAACACTGAAGCTTTCTTT
NA	TRBV6-5	TRBJ1-2	NA	CATKQGPTYGYTF	TGTGCCACCAAGCAGGGACCAACCTATGGCTACACCTTC
NA	TRBV7-9	TRBJ1-1	NA	CASSPGGGTEAFF	TGTGCCAGTAGTCCCGGGGGTGGCACTGAAGCTTTCTTT
NA	TRBV12-3/TRBV12-4	TRBJ2-4	TRBD2	CASSPSGTTYIQYF	TGTGCCAGCAGTCCCAGCGGGACTACTTACATTCAGTACTTC
NA	TRBV2	TRBJ1-2	NA	CASSEAGKSYGYTF	TGTGCCAGCAGTGAAGCCGGGAAATCCTATGGCTACACCTTC
once	TRBV5-1	TRBJ1-5	NA	CASSLGQHSNQPQHF	TGCGCCAGCAGCTTGGGGCAACATAGCAATCAGCCCCAGCATTTT
NA	TRBV2	TRBJ2-5	NA	CASSDRAGTQYF	TGTGCCAGCAGTGACAGGGCTGGGACCCAGTACTTC
NA	TRBV5-4	TRBJ2-1	TRBD1	CASSTGQNSYNEQFF	TGTGCCAGCAGCACGGGACAGAATTCCTACAATGAGCAGTTCTTC
NA	TRBV7-2	TRBJ1-2	NA	CASSLVARLYGYTF	TGTGCCAGCAGCTTAGTGGCCAGGCTCTATGGCTACACCTTC
NA	TRBV29-1	TRBJ2-3	NA	CSVDPGLGTDTQYF	TGCAGCGTTGATCCGGGGTTGGGCACAGATACGCAGTATTTT
NA	TRBV9	TRBJ2-3	NA	CASSVGGRTDTQYF	TGTGCCAGCAGCGTGGGAGGAAGGACAGATACGCAGTATTTT
NA	TRBV5-6	TRBJ2-3	TRBD1	CASSLADRVRTDTQYF	TGTGCCAGCAGCCTGGCCGACAGGGTGAGGACAGATACGCAGTATTTT
NA	TRBV10-3	TRBJ1-2	NA	CAISESPGRDGYTF	TGTGCCATCAGTGAGTCACCAGGTCGGGATGGCTACACCTTC
NA	TRBV10-3	TRBJ2-4	NA	CAISVDRQKNIQYF	TGTGCCATCAGTGTAGACAGACAAAAAAACATTCAGTACTTC
NA	TRBV12-3/TRBV12-4	TRBJ1-1	NA	CASRIGATGTEAFF	TGTGCCAGCAGGATAGGTGCAACGGGCACTGAAGCTTTCTTT
NA	TRBV18	TRBJ1-1	TRBD1	CASSPPGTGNTEAFF	TGTGCCAGCTCACCACCCGGGACAGGGAACACTGAAGCTTTCTTT
NA	TRBV24-1	TRBJ1-5	NA	CATSDPGPAGDQPQHF	TGTGCCACCAGTGATCCGGGCCCAGCCGGGGATCAGCCCCAGCATTTT
NA	TRBV27	TRBJ1-1	NA	CASSQRVNTEAFF	TGTGCCAGCAGTCAAAGAGTGAACACTGAAGCTTTCTTT
NA	TRBV7-8	TRBJ1-5	NA	CASSLARGDQPQHF	TGTGCCAGCAGCTTAGCGCGGGGGGATCAGCCCCAGCATTTT
NA	TRBV28	TRBJ2-1	TRBD2	CASSRPGRGYNEQFF	TGTGCCAGCAGTCGACCCGGGAGGGGGTACAATGAGCAGTTCTTC
NA	TRBV6-2/TRBV6-3	TRBJ2-3	NA	CASSGAAWDTQYF	TGTGCCAGCTCTGGGGCGGCCTGGGATACGCAGTATTTT
NA	TRBV6-1	TRBJ2-2	NA	CASSGQANTGELFF	TGTGCCAGCAGTGGCCAGGCGAACACCGGGGAGCTGTTTTTT
NA	TRBV18	TRBJ1-1	NA	CASSPTPNTEAFF	TGTGCCAGCTCACCTACACCGAACACTGAAGCTTTCTTT
NA	TRBV2	TRBJ1-1	NA	CASNVGVGHGEAFF	TGTGCCAGCAACGTGGGGGTGGGGCACGGTGAAGCTTTCTTT
NA	TRBV6-5	TRBJ2-4	NA	CASSYSVPGSKNIQYF	TGTGCCAGCAGTTACTCGGTCCCTGGATCCAAAAACATTCAGTACTTC